This record looks at one T cell receptor (beta chain) sequence and its context. Its antigen is not identified. One end of the junction does not line up with germline, which may come from a read error. Repertoires were generated with immunoSEQ multiplex PCR, while TCRdb's copy carries only in-frame clones and drops some. The sample lists 65,000 to 95,000 clones, 70% to 90% occurring once. This entry comes from a study of T cell responses to AZD1222 COVID-19 vaccine. This CDR3 has 15 amino acids. Germline V lookup: CDR1 MNHNY, CDR2 SVGAGI (reference sequence). Study observations and caveats: Receipt of two AZD1222 doses was followed by a rise in Spike-specific TCR breadth and depth.

The specimen comprised peripheral blood, sampled 28 days after the second AZD1222 dose. This sequence was found in an adult who received the AZD1222 COVID-19 vaccine. V is TRBV6-6 and J is TRBJ1-5, with a possible D match to TRBD1 (5 bases). In nucleotides, the CDR3 is TGTGCCAGCACTAGTATAGGACACAGCAATCAGCTCCAGCATTTT. Its protein product is CASTSIGHSNQLQHF.